This TCR beta chain was found in a study of T cell changes during pregnancy in multiple sclerosis. The protocol was immunoSEQ multiplex PCR, while the TCRdb copy is restricted to in-frame clones and leaves out a portion. The sample lists approximately 60,000 clones, roughly 88% occurring once. Trimming cost V 5 bases and J 8 bases, with 12 bases left between them. Looked up from germline, CDR1 is MDHEN and CDR2 is SYDVKM. The CDR3 runs 12 residues. The specimen comprised peripheral blood, sampled in the second trimester of pregnancy. The chain carries TRBV28 and TRBJ1-2, with D maybe TRBD1 (6 bases). The TCR was taken from a female donor with multiple sclerosis, enrolled in a pregnancy study. CDR3 protein: CASSTDRHGYTF. The DNA for the CDR3 is TGTGCCAGCAGTACCGACAGGCACGGCTACACCTTC.